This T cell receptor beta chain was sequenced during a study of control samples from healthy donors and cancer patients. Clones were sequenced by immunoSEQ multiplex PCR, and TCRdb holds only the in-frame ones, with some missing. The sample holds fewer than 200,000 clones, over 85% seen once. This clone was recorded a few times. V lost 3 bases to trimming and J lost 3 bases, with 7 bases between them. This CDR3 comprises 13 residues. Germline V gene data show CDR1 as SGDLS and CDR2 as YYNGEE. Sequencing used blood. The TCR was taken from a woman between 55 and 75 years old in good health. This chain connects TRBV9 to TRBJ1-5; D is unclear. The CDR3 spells CASSANPNQPQHF. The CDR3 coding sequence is TGTGCCAGCAGCGCGAACCCCAATCAGCCCCAGCATTTT.